The 19 T cell receptor beta chains in this list originate from one sample, sequenced in a study of beta chain features in type 1 diabetes. Expressed TCRB transcripts got sequenced, as all isolated RNA was reverse transcribed. The data were produced by immunoSEQ multiplex PCR, yet TCRdb's version contains in-frame clones alone and is incomplete. The sample has over 600,000 clones; around 12% are singletons. Study results and limitations: Within each of all four CD4+ subsets, Type 1 diabetes patients had TCRB CDR3s that were moderately but significantly shorter.

Antigens of these TCRs are unknown. The sequenced sample consisted of naive CD4+ T cells from blood. The origin of the receptors is a man younger than 40 with type 1 diabetes.

This clone was seen only a few times. The chain is built from TRBV20-1 and TRBJ1-2, with D tentatively TRBD1 (5 bases). V gave up 5 bases and J gave up 8 bases, with 12 bases separating them. CDR1 DFQATT and CDR2 SNEGSKA come from the germline V gene (reference sequence). This CDR3 contains 11 residues. The CDR3 here is CSAGTSEGYTF. CDR3 sequence (DNA): TGCAGTGCTGGGACGTCAGAAGGCTACACCTTC.

This clone appeared a few times. The chain uses TRBV19 and TRBJ2-7; perhaps TRBD1 as D (5 bases). V lost 1 base and J lost 2, with 9 bases in between. CDR3 length: 14 residues. Germline V gives CDR1 LNHDA, CDR2 SQIVND (reference sequence). CDR3 nucleotides: TGTGCCAGTAGTATAGGCGGACAAGCCTACGAGCAGTACTTC. Protein sequence: CASSIGGQAYEQYF. Together with reference TRBV19 and TRBJ2-7, the CDR3 gives the full variable domain: DGGITQSPKYLFRKEGQNVTLSCEQNLNHDAMYWYRQDPGQGLRLIYYSQIVNDFQKGDIAEGYSVSREKKESFPLTVTSAQKNPTAFYLCASSIGGQAYEQYFGPGTRLTVT.

This clone turned up a few times. One junction end disagrees with the germline gene, perhaps due to a read error. The chain combines TRBV6-6 with TRBJ1-2; D gene ambiguous. Germline V gene lookup returns CDR1 MNHNY and CDR2 SVGAGI (reference sequence). CDR3 size: 8 residues. The CDR3, as DNA: TGTGCCAGCAGTTTCCCAAACTTC. Its protein is CASSFPNF.

The rearrangement links TRBV28 to TRBJ2-3, with TRBD2 matching 11 bases. The CDR3 has 16 residues. CDR1 is MDHEN, CDR2 SYDVKM, per germline. V lost 3 bases to trimming and J lost 5 bases; unmatched junction nucleotides: 7. CDR3 residues: CASSFVLAGGRDTQYF. The CDR3 DNA is TGTGCCAGCAGTTTCGTCCTAGCGGGGGGCAGAGATACGCAGTATTTT.

The genes are TRBV6-1 and TRBJ1-5; D possibly corresponds to TRBD1 (5 bases). Trimming took 1 base from V and 7 from J, leaving 11 bases between them. Germline V gives CDR1 MNHNS, CDR2 SASEGT. CDR3 size: 14 residues. In DNA form, the CDR3 reads TGTGCCAGCAGTGAAGTAGGAGGGGACCAGCCCCAGCATTTT. It yields the protein CASSEVGGDQPQHF.

This clone was seen a handful of times. This chain connects TRBV14 to TRBJ1-1; D not certain. V lost 8 bases and J lost 5, with 18 bases in between. Germline assignment: CDR1 SGHDN and CDR2 FVKESK. The CDR3 spans 14 residues. The CDR3 DNA reads as TGTGCCAGCTCGTCCCGCGGGGTTATTACTGAAGCTTTCTTT. Its translation is CASSSRGVITEAFF.

This clone appeared a few times. J is TRBJ2-1 and V is TRBV2, with 13 bases matching TRBD2. The germline CDR1 and CDR2 sequences are SNHLY and FYNNEI. With 7 bases clipped from V and 2 bases from J, the junction kept 2 bases outside the gene matches. The CDR3 is made up of 15 amino acids. The CDR3 sequence is CASTGTSGAYNEQFF. CDR3 nucleotides: TGTGCCAGCACCGGGACTAGCGGGGCCTACAATGAGCAGTTCTTC.

This clone turned up a few times. This sequence joins TRBV6-6 and TRBJ2-2, with D maybe TRBD1 (6 bases). Germline values: CDR1 MNHNY, CDR2 SVGAGI (reference sequence). The CDR3 extends over 16 amino acids. Trimming took 4 bases from V and 3 from J, leaving 15 bases between them. CDR3 nucleotides: TGTGCCAGCAGTTCCTACGGACAGAAGGACACCGGGGAGCTGTTTTTT. It specifies CASSSYGQKDTGELFF.

The chain uses TRBV6-5 and TRBJ2-7; TRBD2 is a possible D gene (5 bases). CDR3 size: 14 residues. The ends were cut back, 2 bases at V and 5 bases at J, with 13 bases in the middle. Germline V CDR1 and CDR2: MNHEY, SVGAGI. The DNA of the CDR3 is TGTGCCAGCAGTTACAGGGAGAGGGCCCACGAGCAGTACTTC. Translation gives CASSYRERAHEQYF.

The chain has TRBV7-9 and TRBJ1-2; D is undetermined. The V gene's germline CDR1 is SEHNR and CDR2 FQNEAQ (reference sequence). The CDR3 totals 13 residues. Trimming pared 1 base from V and 5 bases from J, leaving 8 bases between. This CDR3 reads CASSLVGIYGYTF. The CDR3 DNA is TGTGCCAGCAGCTTAGTCGGGATTTATGGCTACACCTTC.

There are a few counts of this clone. The rearrangement joins TRBV11-2 to TRBJ2-6; D is tentatively TRBD1 or TRBD2 (6 bases each). The CDR3 length is 14 residues. V was cut by 10 bases and J by 0 bases, with 10 bases left in between. In germline, CDR1 is SGHAT, CDR2 FQNNGV. This chain's CDR3 is CATEGGSGANVLTF. The CDR3 bases are TGTGCCACAGAGGGGGGCTCTGGGGCCAACGTCCTGACTTTC.

This clone has more than one count but fewer than ten. V gene TRBV4-3 combines with J gene TRBJ1-2; D perhaps matches TRBD1 (5 bases). Germline CDR1 is LGHNA and CDR2 is YSLEER. The CDR3 runs to 15 residues. V dropped 0 bases and J dropped 7 bases, with 15 bases sitting between them. In DNA form, the CDR3 reads TGCGCCAGCAGCCAAGATGCCCAGGGAATTATTGGCTACACCTTC. Amino acid sequence: CASSQDAQGIIGYTF.

The chain combines TRBV14 with TRBJ2-2; D is uncertain. CDR1 and CDR2 (germline): SGHDN, FVKESK. The CDR3 extends over 14 amino acids. Trimming shortened V by 2 bases and J by 4 bases, and 8 bases separated the two germline ends. This chain's CDR3 is CASSQRSGTGELFF. The CDR3 DNA reads TGTGCCAGCAGCCAACGCTCGGGCACCGGGGAGCTGTTTTTT.

This chain connects TRBV27 to TRBJ2-3; 7 positions agree with TRBD1. The CDR3 loop spans 15 amino acids. V shed 4 bases and J 6 bases; nucleotides not matched to a gene: 10. Germline assignment: CDR1 MNHEY and CDR2 SMNVEV (reference sequence). CDR3 region: CASSSGTGVADTQYF. The CDR3, as DNA: TGTGCCAGCAGTTCAGGAACAGGGGTGGCGGATACGCAGTATTTT.

The rearrangement links TRBV25-1 to TRBJ1-5, with 7 bases matching TRBD1. The CDR3 covers 14 residues. The V gene's germline CDR1 is MGHDK and CDR2 SYGVNS. The junction had 7 bases not matched to a gene; V was cut back by 4 bases and J by 7 bases. CDR3 bases: TGTGCCAGCAGTGCGGCAGGGGGGGGACAGCCCCAGCATTTT. Its protein is CASSAAGGGQPQHF.

This clone came up a few times. The V call is TRBV9, the J call TRBJ2-2, with a possible D match to TRBD1 (6 bases). The CDR3 covers 17 residues. Per germline, CDR1 SGDLS and CDR2 YYNGEE. The ends were cut back, 2 bases at V and 4 bases at J, with 18 bases in the middle. CDR3 in DNA: TGTGCCAGCAGCGTTAGGGTCAGGGGTACGGGCACCGGGGAGCTGTTTTTT. The encoded protein is CASSVRVRGTGTGELFF.

V and J are TRBV6-6 and TRBJ2-7; D gene ambiguous. Germline CDR1 and CDR2: MNHNY and SVGAGI (reference sequence). The CDR3 is made up of 15 amino acids. V lost 2 bases and J lost 2, with 13 bases in between. This CDR3 is CASSYTEKGTYEQYF. The DNA for the CDR3 is TGTGCCAGCAGTTACACAGAGAAAGGCACCTACGAGCAGTACTTC.

The chain couples TRBV6-5 to TRBJ1-4; D is unresolved. V was trimmed by 5 bases and J by 7 bases, leaving 14 bases between them. The CDR3 spans 14 residues. Germline V lookup: CDR1 MNHEY, CDR2 SVGAGI. CDR3 protein: CASSDDKGGEKLFF. The CDR3 bases are TGTGCCAGCAGTGACGACAAGGGAGGTGAAAAACTGTTTTTT.

This clone was recorded a few times. The chain uses TRBV6-6 and TRBJ2-1; D gene unclear. The V gene lost 2 bases and the J gene lost 7 bases, with 3 bases spanning the gap. This CDR3 has 11 residues. From germline, CDR1 is MNHNY and CDR2 SVGAGI (reference sequence). CDR3 sequence reads: CASSYTNEQFF. CDR3 DNA: TGTGCCAGCAGTTACACGAATGAGCAGTTCTTC.